This T cell receptor (beta chain) was sequenced during a study of graft-versus-host responses after intestinal transplantation. Regarding this clone: Germline is not matched at one junction end, which may reflect a read error.

Clones were read by immunoSEQ multiplex PCR, and TCRdb kept only the in-frame ones, dropping some. The table has roughly 15,000 clones, about 35% seen once; the top ten hold 2% to 2.5%. Investigators plated approximately 200,000 CFSE-labeled responder cells together with approximately 200,000 irradiated stimulator cells labeled with violet dye. Germline loops: CDR1 LNHDA, CDR2 SQIVND (reference sequence). The CDR3 consists of 14 residues. The clonotype comes from a human patient who received an intestinal transplant. The chain uses TRBV19 and TRBJ1-2; TRBD1 matches 7 bases. Sample: alloreactive CD8+ T cells from a mixed lymphocyte reaction culture, taken before intestinal transplant. The subset is: CFSE-low proliferating T cells sorted from roughly six-day pre-transplant mixed lymphocyte reaction (GvH or HvG direction). As DNA, the CDR3 is TGTGCCAGTAGTATCGCCGGGACAGCAAACCATTATGCCTTC. The encoded protein is CASSIAGTANHYAF.